This TCR beta chain was retrieved from a study of cytomegalovirus exposure and HLA in healthy donors. Study-level background: Unique TCRs numbering about 87 million, obtained from HLA-typed donors, made up an early data release.

It was with 60 Vbeta and 13 Jbeta primers that the PCR ran. Clones were sequenced by immunoSEQ multiplex PCR, and TCRdb holds only the in-frame ones, with some missing. The repertoire table contains tens of thousands of clones. V shed 1 base and J shed 8 bases, with 11 bases lying between them. This CDR3 comprises 13 residues. Germline loops: CDR1 MNHNS, CDR2 SASEGT. This chain links TRBV6-1 with TRBJ1-1; no clear D. Input material: PBMCs. This receptor was taken from a woman between 40 and 55 years old in good health and CMV-seropositive. The CDR3 DNA is TGTGCCAGCAGTGAAGACACAGACGAGGAAGCTTTCTTT. Its translation: CASSEDTDEEAFF.